The clone carrying this TCR beta chain was picked up a small number of times. Its antigen is currently unknown. The data are from a study of human T cells and chemical hapten exposure. Study at large: Sensitization employed 2% DPC on about 2 cm by about 2 cm of upper inner arm skin. Findings and limits, study-wide: TCRs whose frequency exceeded 1 in 1000 remained the same following DPC sensitization.

Stated time point: patch test 3, about 24 weeks after DPC sensitization. Treatment: therapeutic diphenylcyclopropenone sensitization with weekly scalp DPC. Patients had alopecia, were aged 18 to 70, and were not pregnant. V was trimmed by 0 bases and J by 2 bases, leaving 18 bases between them. The CDR3 extends over 18 amino acids. CDR1 LGHNA and CDR2 YNFKEQ come from the germline V gene. MiXCR, applied by TCRdb to the RACE reads, yields one record per CDR3 protein. The repertoire holds about 120,000 distinct CDR3 sequences, with about 10% as singletons. The chain recombines TRBV4-2 with TRBJ2-3, with D tentatively TRBD2 (6 bases). The clonotype was recovered from a woman aged 45-65 years with alopecia areata. Some clones in this sample may be carry-over from other donors' samples. Specimen: whole blood, collected in connection with sensitization to the hapten diphenylcyclopropenone (DPC). The CDR3: CASSQDNVAGSHTDTQYF. The DNA of the CDR3 is TGTGCCAGCAGCCAAGATAATGTTGCGGGGAGCCACACAGATACGCAGTATTTT.